These 28 T cell receptor beta chains came from one sample sequenced in a study of T cells in Graves' hyperthyroidism and ophthalmopathy. Amplification of TCR beta CDR3 regions used RNA as the template. HTBI primers drove first-round RT-PCR of the TCR CDR3. MiXCR, applied by TCRdb to the multiplex PCR reads, yields one record per CDR3 protein. Here the sample spans approximately 520,000 distinct CDR3 sequences, less than 25% being singletons. The specimen sequenced was blood. Receptor source: a man aged 18 to 30 with Graves' hyperthyroidism.

The chain combines TRBV12-3 or TRBV12-4 with TRBJ2-7; a possible D gene is TRBD2 (6 bases). The CDR3 has 14 amino acids. The V end lost 7 bases, the J end lost 6 bases, and 19 bases lay between the germline ends. As DNA, the CDR3 is TGTGCCAGCACTCGACCGGGACTTCGGCGCGAGCAGTACTTC. It yields the protein CASTRPGLRREQYF.

The chain employs TRBV3-1 and TRBJ1-6; 9 bases are a match to TRBD1. CDR1 LGHDT and CDR2 YNNKEL come from the germline V gene (reference sequence). The CDR3 is 14 amino acids. The V segment lost 3 bases and the J segment 10 bases; nucleotides outside the gene matches: 4. CDR3 protein: CASSQGQGGSPLHF. The DNA for the CDR3 is TGTGCCAGCAGCCAGGGACAGGGAGGGTCACCCCTCCACTTT. The full variable domain, its missing parts supplied by reference TRBV3-1 and TRBJ1-6, is DTAVSQTPKYLVTQMGNDKSIKCEQNLGHDTMYWYKQDSKKFLKIMFSYNNKELIINETVPNRFSPKSPDKAHLNLHINSLELGDSAVYFCASSQGQGGSPLHFGNGTRLTVT.

The V and J genes are TRBV3-1 and TRBJ1-3; no reliable D call. Trimming removed 4 bases from V and 5 bases from J, with 12 bases in between. CDR1 is LGHDT, CDR2 YNNKEL, per germline (reference sequence). The CDR3 length is 14 residues. The CDR3 sequence: CASSPAGARNTIYF. In DNA, the CDR3 is TGTGCCAGCAGCCCCGCGGGAGCCAGAAACACCATATATTTT. Using reference TRBV3-1 and TRBJ1-3 for the parts outside the CDR3, the full variable domain is DTAVSQTPKYLVTQMGNDKSIKCEQNLGHDTMYWYKQDSKKFLKIMFSYNNKELIINETVPNRFSPKSPDKAHLNLHINSLELGDSAVYFCASSPAGARNTIYFGEGSWLTVV.

The table lists this clonotype with many counts. The chain joins TRBV12-3 or TRBV12-4 to TRBJ1-5; D remains ambiguous. The CDR3 has 14 residues. V dropped 2 bases and J dropped 0 bases, with 5 bases sitting between them. The CDR3 bases are TGTGCCAGCAGTTTACATACTAGCAATCAGCCCCAGCATTTT. Translation: CASSLHTSNQPQHF.

The table lists this clonotype with a few counts. This chain's CDR3 is CASSYSGGLNGYTF. CDR3 DNA sequence: TGTGCCAGCAGTTACTCGGGAGGGCTTAATGGCTACACCTTC. The V and J genes are TRBV6-5 and TRBJ1-2; D call uncertain. The CDR3 sequence is 14 residues long. The germline CDR1 and CDR2 sequences are MNHEY and SVGAGI. V shed 0 bases and J shed 6 bases, with 11 bases lying between them.

The chain is built from TRBV12-3 or TRBV12-4 and TRBJ1-1, with 8 bases that match TRBD1. This CDR3 spans 14 amino acids. The trim removed 3 bases at V and 3 bases at J, leaving 3 bases unmatched. CDR3 DNA sequence: TGTGCCAGCAGTTTTCAGGGGGCGGACACTGAAGCTTTCTTT. Amino acid sequence: CASSFQGADTEAFF.

The table lists this clonotype with a count of one. This sequence may be a read error, since a much larger clone differs from it by one base. The rearrangement uses TRBV10-3 and TRBJ2-2; D remains ambiguous. The V end was cut by 5 bases, the J end by 0 bases, with 13 bases between. Per the germline V gene, CDR1 is ENHRY and CDR2 is SYGVKD. This CDR3 spans 16 amino acids. The CDR3 region has the DNA TGTGCCATCAGTTGCTCAGGAGATTCGAACACCGGGGAGCTGTTTTTT. Encoded protein: CAISCSGDSNTGELFF.

This clonotype was seen many times. CDR3 region: CASSSHTENTEAFF. CDR3 in DNA: TGTGCCAGCAGTTCACATACAGAGAACACTGAAGCTTTCTTT. This rearrangement joins TRBV28 to TRBJ1-1; D is unresolved. The V end was cut by 4 bases, the J end by 1 base, with 10 bases between. In germline, CDR1 is MDHEN, CDR2 SYDVKM. This CDR3 is 14 amino acids long.

This clonotype appeared many times. The gene calls are TRBV30 and TRBJ1-2, with 9 positions matching TRBD1. The V and J ends lost 6 bases and 2 bases, in that order; junction bases with no gene match: 7. CDR3 length equals 14 residues. CDR1 and CDR2 from the germline V gene are GTSNPN and SVGIG (reference sequence). In nucleotides, the CDR3 is TGTGCCTGTACCACCGGGACAGGGAACTATGGCTACACCTTC. It codes for CACTTGTGNYGYTF. Based on the CDR3 plus reference TRBV30 and TRBJ1-2, the full variable domain is SQTIHQWPATLVQPVGSPLSLECTVEGTSNPNLYWYRQAAGRGLQLLFYSVGIGQISSEVPQNLSASRPQDRQFILSSKKLLLSDSGFYLCACTTGTGNYGYTFGSGTRLTVV.

This chain links TRBV30 with TRBJ1-5; D is possibly TRBD1 (6 bases). The V end lost 0 bases, the J end lost 0 bases, and 12 bases lay between the germline ends. Germline CDR1 GTSNPN, CDR2 SVGIG (reference sequence). The CDR3 loop spans 16 amino acids. This CDR3 reads CAWSVRGAPSNQPQHF. The CDR3 region has the DNA TGTGCCTGGAGTGTACGGGGGGCTCCTAGCAATCAGCCCCAGCATTTT.

Concerning this clonotype: This may stem from a read error, because a much larger clone lies one nucleotide away. This chain links TRBV30 with TRBJ2-7, with 10 bases identical to TRBD1. Per germline, CDR1 GTSNPN and CDR2 SVGIG (reference sequence). V lost 5 bases, J lost 6 bases, and 10 bases stayed unmatched. The CDR3 has 14 residues. CDR3 in DNA: TGTGCCTGGCCGGGACAGGGGACCTTCGGCGAGCAGTACGTC. Protein sequence: CAWPGQGTFGEQYV.

The table lists this clonotype with many counts. The chain links TRBV28 to TRBJ2-7, with a weak D call TRBD2 (6 bases). The germline gives CDR1 MDHEN, CDR2 SYDVKM. The CDR3 consists of 11 residues. The CDR3 region has the DNA TGTGCACACGGGGGCTCCTACGAGCAGTACTTC. Residues: CAHGGSYEQYF.

V and J are TRBV29-1 and TRBJ2-5, with TRBD1 matching over 8 bases. This CDR3 contains 15 residues. V trimming: 3 bases; J trimming: 5 bases; junction bases outside the gene matches: 11. Germline CDR1 and CDR2: SQVTM and ANQGSEA. The CDR3 DNA sequence: TGCAGCGTTGACCCGGGAACGAACAGGGGGGAGACCCAGTACTTC. Amino acids: CSVDPGTNRGETQYF.

As concerns this clonotype: The junction shows a germline mismatch at one end, possibly a read error. This chain links TRBV12-3 or TRBV12-4 with TRBJ2-7; 10 bases line up with TRBD1. The CDR3 loop spans 13 amino acids. CDR3 sequence: CVSGGQGNYEQYF. The CDR3, as DNA: TGTGTCAGCGGGGGACAGGGGAACTACGAGCAGTACTTC.

This clonotype appeared many times. The gene calls are TRBV7-8 and TRBJ1-5; TRBD1 agrees at 9 bases. Trimming removed 5 bases from V and 1 base from J; junction bases left unmatched: 12. CDR3 size: 18 residues. Germline values: CDR1 SGHVS, CDR2 FQNEAQ. DNA for the CDR3: TGTGCCAGCAGCCGCCGGGACAGGGTGGGAGTCAGCAATCAGCCCCAGCATTTT. Translating gives CASSRRDRVGVSNQPQHF.

This sequence joins TRBV20-1 and TRBJ1-5, with 10 bases aligning to TRBD1. The CDR3 extends over 16 amino acids. Per germline, CDR1 DFQATT and CDR2 SNEGSKA (reference sequence). The ends lost 4 bases at V and 0 bases at J; junction bases unmatched: 6. This CDR3 is CSATGTGAYSNQPQHF. DNA of the CDR3: TGCAGTGCTACCGGGACAGGGGCTTATAGCAATCAGCCCCAGCATTTT.

With respect to this clonotype: A much more abundant neighbour one base away suggests this may be a read error. The genes are TRBV13 and TRBJ2-5; 8 bases map to TRBD1. From germline, CDR1 is PRHDT and CDR2 FYEKMQ (reference sequence). This CDR3 contains 13 residues. The CDR3 loop reads CASSPGGQETKYF. CDR3 DNA sequence: TGTGCCAGCAGCCCAGGGGGCCAAGAGACCAAGTACTTC. Based on the CDR3 plus reference TRBV13 and TRBJ2-5, the full variable domain is AAGVIQSPRHLIKEKRETATLKCYPIPRHDTVYWYQQGPGQDPQFLISFYEKMQSDKGSIPDRFSAQQFSDYHSELNMSSLELGDSALYFCASSPGGQETKYFGPGTRLLVL.

This clonotype was recorded at least ten times. V usage is TRBV29-1 and J usage is TRBJ1-1, with 7 bases fitting TRBD1. Per germline, CDR1 SQVTM and CDR2 ANQGSEA. V dropped 7 bases and J dropped 4; count of bases not matched to a gene: 3. The CDR3 is 11 residues long. CDR3 in amino acids: CSGQGLTEAFF. Here the CDR3 DNA reads TGCAGCGGACAGGGTCTCACTGAAGCTTTCTTT.

This clonotype has a count of ten or more. The chain recombines TRBV4-1 with TRBJ1-1; no reliable D call. V was cut by 0 bases and J by 1 base, with 9 bases left in between. The CDR3 consists of 15 residues. CDR1 and CDR2 from the germline V gene are MGHRA and YSYEKL. CDR3 sequence: CASSQDPGENTEAFF. DNA of the CDR3: TGCGCCAGCAGCCAAGATCCTGGAGAGAACACTGAAGCTTTCTTT.

This clonotype occurred many times. J is TRBJ1-1 and V is TRBV7-9; 10 nucleotides line up with TRBD1. Losses at the gene ends were 5 bases for V and 4 bases for J; bases not matched to a gene: 4. The length of the CDR3 is 14 residues. Germline V gene data show CDR1 as SEHNR and CDR2 as FQNEAQ (reference sequence). The CDR3 sequence: CASSPGDRGTEAFF. The CDR3 DNA follows: TGTGCCAGCAGCCCCGGGGACAGGGGCACTGAAGCTTTCTTT.

The V and J genes are TRBV12-3 or TRBV12-4 and TRBJ1-1; TRBD1 is a possible D gene (5 bases). CDR3 length: 14 amino acids. The germline V and J ends were trimmed by 8 bases and 5 bases, with 18 bases remaining between them. The CDR3 DNA sequence: TGTGCCAGCCTTTCACCTTGGGGGGGGACTGAAGCTTTCTTT. It is translated as CASLSPWGGTEAFF.

This clonotype occurred many times. This chain connects TRBV12-3 or TRBV12-4 to TRBJ1-1; D is unresolved. The CDR3 is 15 amino acids. Trimming stripped 6 bases from V and 2 bases from J, with 16 bases between. CDR3 amino acids: CASSPSVAVNTEAFF. Here the CDR3 DNA reads TGTGCCAGCAGCCCCAGTGTGGCAGTTAACACTGAAGCTTTCTTT.

This clonotype has at least ten counts. The rearrangement joins TRBV2 to TRBJ2-6; the D gene is possibly TRBD1 (5 bases). CDR1 and CDR2 (germline): SNHLY, FYNNEI. The V gene lost 4 bases and the J gene lost 2 bases, with 15 bases spanning the gap. The CDR3 loop spans 17 amino acids. This chain's CDR3 is CASSGQGRVTGANVLTF. The CDR3 region has the DNA TGTGCCAGCAGTGGACAAGGCAGGGTTACTGGGGCCAACGTCCTGACTTTC. The variable domain in full, completed from reference TRBV2 and TRBJ2-6, reads EPEVTQTPSHQVTQMGQEVILRCVPISNHLYFYWYRQILGQKVEFLVSFYNNEISEKSEIFDDQFSVERPDGSNFTLKIRSTKLEDSAMYFCASSGQGRVTGANVLTFGAGSRLTVL.

V gene TRBV12-3 or TRBV12-4 combines with J gene TRBJ2-2; D ambiguous. The CDR3 runs to 15 residues. The germline V and J ends were trimmed by 4 bases and 2 bases, with 11 bases remaining between them. The CDR3 here is CASSSPPSNTGELFF. CDR3 sequence (DNA): TGTGCCAGCAGTTCCCCCCCCAGTAACACCGGGGAGCTGTTTTTT.

This clonotype was counted ten times or more. The J gene is TRBJ2-7, the V gene TRBV3-1; D is unclear. V was pared by 4 bases and J by 3 bases, with 13 bases between. Germline V gives CDR1 LGHDT, CDR2 YNNKEL (reference sequence). This CDR3 is built from 14 residues. The CDR3 region is CASSRGRSYYEQYF. The CDR3 nucleotides are TGTGCCAGCAGCCGCGGCAGGTCTTACTACGAGCAGTACTTC.

The chain has TRBV12-3 or TRBV12-4 and TRBJ2-5, with TRBD2 identical over 12 bases. V lost 6 bases, J lost 9 bases, and 11 bases stayed unmatched. This CDR3 comprises 15 residues. In DNA, the CDR3 is TGTGCCAGCAGGACTAGCGGGGGACCCGCTAAGGCCCAGTACTTC. Amino acids: CASRTSGGPAKAQYF.

This clonotype was detected many times. This chain uses TRBV28 with TRBJ2-3, with 8 nucleotides matching TRBD2. Trimming at V came to 2 bases and at J to 4 bases, leaving 2 bases not matched to a gene. This CDR3 is built from 14 residues. Germline V gene lookup returns CDR1 MDHEN and CDR2 SYDVKM. In nucleotides, the CDR3 is TGTGCCAGCAGTTTAGCGGGGGGAGCAGATACGCAGTATTTT. Its translation: CASSLAGGADTQYF. The whole variable domain, remainder taken from reference TRBV28 and TRBJ2-3, is DVKVTQSSRYLVKRTGEKVFLECVQDMDHENMFWYRQDPGLGLRLIYFSYDVKMKEKGDIPEGYSVSREKKERFSLILESASTNQTSMYLCASSLAGGADTQYFGPGTRLTVL.

This clonotype appeared a few times. The chain has TRBV20-1 and TRBJ2-5, with D possibly TRBD2 on 6 matching bases. The CDR3 spans 13 residues. CDR1 and CDR2 (germline): DFQATT, SNEGSKA (reference sequence). Trimming took 5 bases from V and 0 from J, leaving 10 bases between them. The DNA of the CDR3 is TGCAGTGCTGGGGGGAGCAACCAAGAGACCCAGTACTTC. Translating gives CSAGGSNQETQYF.